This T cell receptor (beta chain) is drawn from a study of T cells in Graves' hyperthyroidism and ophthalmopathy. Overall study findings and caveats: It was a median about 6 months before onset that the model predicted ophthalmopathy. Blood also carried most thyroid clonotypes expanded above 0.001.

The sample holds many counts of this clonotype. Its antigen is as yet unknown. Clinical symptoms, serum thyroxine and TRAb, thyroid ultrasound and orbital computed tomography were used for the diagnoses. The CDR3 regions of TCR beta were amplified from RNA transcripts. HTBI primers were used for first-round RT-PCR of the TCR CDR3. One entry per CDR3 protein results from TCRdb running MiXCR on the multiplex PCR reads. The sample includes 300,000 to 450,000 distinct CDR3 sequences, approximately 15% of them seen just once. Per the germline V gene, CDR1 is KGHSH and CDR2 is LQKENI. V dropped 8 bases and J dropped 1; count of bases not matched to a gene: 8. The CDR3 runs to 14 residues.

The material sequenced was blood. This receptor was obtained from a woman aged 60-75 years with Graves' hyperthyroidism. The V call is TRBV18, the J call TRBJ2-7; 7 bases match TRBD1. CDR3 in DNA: TGTGCCAGCAGTCCCAGGGACAGTTCCTACGAGCAGTACTTC. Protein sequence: CASSPRDSSYEQYF.